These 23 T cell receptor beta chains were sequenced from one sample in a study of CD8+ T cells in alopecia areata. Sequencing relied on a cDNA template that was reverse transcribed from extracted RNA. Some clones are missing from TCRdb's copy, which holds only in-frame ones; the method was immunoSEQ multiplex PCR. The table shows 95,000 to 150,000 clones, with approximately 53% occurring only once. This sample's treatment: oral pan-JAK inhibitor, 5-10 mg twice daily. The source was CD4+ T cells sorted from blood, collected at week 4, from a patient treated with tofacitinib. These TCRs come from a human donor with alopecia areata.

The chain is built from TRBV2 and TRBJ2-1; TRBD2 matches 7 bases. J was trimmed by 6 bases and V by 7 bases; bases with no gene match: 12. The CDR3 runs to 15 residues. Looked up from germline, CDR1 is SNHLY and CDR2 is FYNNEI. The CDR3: CASKVSGNGANEQFF. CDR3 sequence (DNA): TGTGCCAGCAAAGTGAGCGGGAATGGCGCCAATGAGCAGTTCTTC.

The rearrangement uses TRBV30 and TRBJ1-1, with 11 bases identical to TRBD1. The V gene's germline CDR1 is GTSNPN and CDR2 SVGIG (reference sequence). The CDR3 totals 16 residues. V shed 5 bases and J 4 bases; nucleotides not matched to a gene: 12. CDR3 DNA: TGTGCCTGGGGGCCCGGGACAGGGGGACGTGGCACTGAAGCTTTCTTT. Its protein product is CAWGPGTGGRGTEAFF.

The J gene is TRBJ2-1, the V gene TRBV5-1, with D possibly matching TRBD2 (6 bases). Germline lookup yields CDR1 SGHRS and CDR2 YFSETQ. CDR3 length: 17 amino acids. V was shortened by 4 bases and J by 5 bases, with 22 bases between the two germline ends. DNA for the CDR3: TGCGCCAGCAGCACGACAGCCCGGGACTCTCCAAACAATGAGCAGTTCTTC. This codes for CASSTTARDSPNNEQFF.

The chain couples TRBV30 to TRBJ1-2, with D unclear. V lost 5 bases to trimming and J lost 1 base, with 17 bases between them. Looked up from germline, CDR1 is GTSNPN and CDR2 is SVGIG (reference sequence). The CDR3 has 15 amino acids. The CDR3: CAWYTRGARNYGYTF. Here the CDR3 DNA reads TGTGCCTGGTACACGAGAGGAGCGCGTAACTATGGCTACACCTTC.

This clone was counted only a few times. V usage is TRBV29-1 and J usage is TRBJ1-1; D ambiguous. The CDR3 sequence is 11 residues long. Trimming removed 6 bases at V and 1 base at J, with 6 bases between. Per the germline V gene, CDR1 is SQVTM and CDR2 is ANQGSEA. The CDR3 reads CSVAQNTEAFF. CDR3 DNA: TGCAGCGTGGCTCAGAACACTGAAGCTTTCTTT.

The CDR3, as DNA: TGCAGTGCTAGGGGTCAAGAGACCCAGTACTTC. Its protein is CSARGQETQYF. V is TRBV20-1 and J is TRBJ2-5; D gene unclear. The germline V gene has CDR1 DFQATT and CDR2 SNEGSKA (reference sequence). V was pared by 3 bases and J by 2 bases, with 4 bases between. This CDR3 spans 11 amino acids.

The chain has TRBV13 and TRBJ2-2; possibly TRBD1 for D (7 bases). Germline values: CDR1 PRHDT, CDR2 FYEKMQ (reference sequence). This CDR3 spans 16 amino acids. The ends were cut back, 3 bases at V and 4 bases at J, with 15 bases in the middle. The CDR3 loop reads CASSFDRARGTGELFF. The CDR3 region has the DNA TGTGCCAGCAGCTTCGACAGGGCGCGGGGCACCGGGGAGCTGTTTTTT.

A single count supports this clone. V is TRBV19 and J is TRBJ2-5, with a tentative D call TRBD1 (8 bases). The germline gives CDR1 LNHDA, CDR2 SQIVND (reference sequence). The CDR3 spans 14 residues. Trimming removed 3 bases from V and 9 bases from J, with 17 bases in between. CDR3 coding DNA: TGTGCCAGTAGTATGGGACTATCACAGGGGGCCCAGTACTTC. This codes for CASSMGLSQGAQYF.

The CDR3 sequence: CASRRAGGHGYTF. The CDR3 region has the DNA TGTGCCAGTAGAAGGGCCGGAGGCCATGGCTACACCTTC. The rearrangement uses TRBV9 and TRBJ1-2; D is unclear. CDR1 and CDR2 (germline): SGDLS, YYNGEE. This CDR3 is 13 amino acids long. Trimming pared 8 bases from V and 6 bases from J, leaving 17 bases between. Combining the CDR3 with reference TRBV9 and TRBJ1-2 gives the whole variable domain DSGVTQTPKHLITATGQRVTLRCSPRSGDLSVYWYQQSLDQGLQFLIQYYNGEERAKGNILERFSAQQFPDLHSELNLSSLELGDSALYFCASRRAGGHGYTFGSGTRLTVV.

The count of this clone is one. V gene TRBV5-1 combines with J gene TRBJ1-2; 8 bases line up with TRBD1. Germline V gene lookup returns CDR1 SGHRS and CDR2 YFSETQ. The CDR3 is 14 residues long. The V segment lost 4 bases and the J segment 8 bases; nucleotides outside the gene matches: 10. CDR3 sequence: CASSRPGQGDGYTF. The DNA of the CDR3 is TGCGCCAGCAGCAGGCCTGGACAGGGTGACGGCTACACCTTC.

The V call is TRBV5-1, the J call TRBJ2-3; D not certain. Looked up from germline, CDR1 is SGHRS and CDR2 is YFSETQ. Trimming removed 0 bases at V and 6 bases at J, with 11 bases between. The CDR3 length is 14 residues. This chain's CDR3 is CASSLVGSGDTQYF. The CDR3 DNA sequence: TGCGCCAGCAGCTTGGTAGGTTCAGGTGATACGCAGTATTTT.

For the CDR3, the DNA is TGCGCCAGCAGCATCGGGGTTGAAGCTTTCTTT. Protein product: CASSIGVEAFF. This chain uses TRBV5-1 with TRBJ1-1; no definite D call. CDR3 size: 11 residues. Germline V CDR1 and CDR2: SGHRS, YFSETQ. Trimming removed 4 bases from V and 7 bases from J, with 8 bases in between.

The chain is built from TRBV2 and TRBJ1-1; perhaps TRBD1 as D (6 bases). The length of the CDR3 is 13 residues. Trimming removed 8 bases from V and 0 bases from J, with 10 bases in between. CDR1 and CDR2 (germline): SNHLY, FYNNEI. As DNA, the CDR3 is TGTGCCAGCGGGACAAGGATGAACACTGAAGCTTTCTTT. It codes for CASGTRMNTEAFF.

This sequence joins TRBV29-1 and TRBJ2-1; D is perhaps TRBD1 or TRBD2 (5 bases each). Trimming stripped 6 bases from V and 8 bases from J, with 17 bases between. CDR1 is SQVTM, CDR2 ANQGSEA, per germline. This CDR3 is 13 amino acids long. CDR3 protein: CSVPGKGRDEQFF. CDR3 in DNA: TGCAGCGTCCCGGGAAAGGGACGGGATGAGCAGTTCTTC.

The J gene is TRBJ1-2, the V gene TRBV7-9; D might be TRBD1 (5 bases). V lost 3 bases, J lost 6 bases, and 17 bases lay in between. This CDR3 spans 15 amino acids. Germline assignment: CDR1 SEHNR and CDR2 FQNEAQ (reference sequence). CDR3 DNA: TGTGCCAGCAGCTTTTCGATGCAGGGATGGGATGGCTACACCTTC. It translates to CASSFSMQGWDGYTF.

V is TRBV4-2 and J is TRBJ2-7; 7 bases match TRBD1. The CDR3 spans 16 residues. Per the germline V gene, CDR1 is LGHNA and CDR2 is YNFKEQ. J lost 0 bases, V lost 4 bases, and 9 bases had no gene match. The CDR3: CASSPTPGQSSYEQYF. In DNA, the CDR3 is TGTGCCAGCAGCCCGACCCCGGGACAGTCCTCCTACGAGCAGTACTTC.

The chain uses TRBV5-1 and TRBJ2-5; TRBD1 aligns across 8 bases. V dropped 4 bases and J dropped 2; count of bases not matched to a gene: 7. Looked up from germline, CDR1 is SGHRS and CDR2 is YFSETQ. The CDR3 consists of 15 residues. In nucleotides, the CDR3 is TGCGCCAGCAGCGCCCTCGGACAGGGTCAAGAGACCCAGTACTTC. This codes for CASSALGQGQETQYF.

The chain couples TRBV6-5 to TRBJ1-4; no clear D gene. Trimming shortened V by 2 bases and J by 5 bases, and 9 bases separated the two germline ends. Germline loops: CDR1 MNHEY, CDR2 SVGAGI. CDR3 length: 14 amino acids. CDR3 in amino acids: CASSYEAGNEKLFF. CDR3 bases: TGTGCCAGCAGTTACGAGGCGGGGAATGAAAAACTGTTTTTT.

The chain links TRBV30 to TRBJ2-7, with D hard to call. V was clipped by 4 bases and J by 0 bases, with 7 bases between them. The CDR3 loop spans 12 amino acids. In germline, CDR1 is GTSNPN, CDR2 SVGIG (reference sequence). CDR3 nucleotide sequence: TGTGCCTGGACGGGTAGCTCCTACGAGCAGTACTTC. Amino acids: CAWTGSSYEQYF.

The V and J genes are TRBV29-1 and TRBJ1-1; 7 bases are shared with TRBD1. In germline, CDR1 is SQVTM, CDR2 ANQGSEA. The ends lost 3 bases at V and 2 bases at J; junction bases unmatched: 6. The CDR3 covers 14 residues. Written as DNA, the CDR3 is TGCAGCGTTGACGACAGGGTTGGAAACACTGAAGCTTTCTTT. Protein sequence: CSVDDRVGNTEAFF.

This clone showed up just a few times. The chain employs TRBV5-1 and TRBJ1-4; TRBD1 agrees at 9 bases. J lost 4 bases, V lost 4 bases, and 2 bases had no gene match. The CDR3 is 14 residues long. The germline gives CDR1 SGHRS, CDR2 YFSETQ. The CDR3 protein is CASSVGQGNEKLFF. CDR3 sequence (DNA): TGCGCCAGCAGCGTGGGACAGGGTAATGAAAAACTGTTTTTT.

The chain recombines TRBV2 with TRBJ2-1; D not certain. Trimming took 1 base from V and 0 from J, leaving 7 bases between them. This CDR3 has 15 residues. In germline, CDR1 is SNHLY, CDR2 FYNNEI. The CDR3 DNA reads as TGTGCCAGCAGTGAAGTAGCAGACTCCTACAATGAGCAGTTCTTC. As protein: CASSEVADSYNEQFF.

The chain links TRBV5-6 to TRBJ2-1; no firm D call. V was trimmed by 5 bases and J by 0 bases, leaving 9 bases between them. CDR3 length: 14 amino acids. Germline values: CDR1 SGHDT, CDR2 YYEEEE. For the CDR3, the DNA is TGTGCCAGCAGAGGAAGGAGCTCCTACAATGAGCAGTTCTTC. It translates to CASRGRSSYNEQFF.